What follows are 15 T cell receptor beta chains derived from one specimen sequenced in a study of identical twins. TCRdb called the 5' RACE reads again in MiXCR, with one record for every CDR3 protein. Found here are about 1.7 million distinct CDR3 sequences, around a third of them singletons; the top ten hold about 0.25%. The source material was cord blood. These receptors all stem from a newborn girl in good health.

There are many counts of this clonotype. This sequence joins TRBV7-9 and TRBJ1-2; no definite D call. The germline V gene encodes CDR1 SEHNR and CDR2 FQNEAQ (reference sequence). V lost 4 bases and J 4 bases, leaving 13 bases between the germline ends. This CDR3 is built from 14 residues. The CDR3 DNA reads TGTGCCAGCAGCTCAGCCCCTGTTAGCTATGGCTACACCTTC. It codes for CASSSAPVSYGYTF.

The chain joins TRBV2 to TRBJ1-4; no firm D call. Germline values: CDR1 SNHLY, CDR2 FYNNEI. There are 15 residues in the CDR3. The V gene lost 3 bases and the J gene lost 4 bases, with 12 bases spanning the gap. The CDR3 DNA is TGTGCCAGCAGTGATCAAACAGTCATTAATGAAAAACTGTTTTTT. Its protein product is CASSDQTVINEKLFF.

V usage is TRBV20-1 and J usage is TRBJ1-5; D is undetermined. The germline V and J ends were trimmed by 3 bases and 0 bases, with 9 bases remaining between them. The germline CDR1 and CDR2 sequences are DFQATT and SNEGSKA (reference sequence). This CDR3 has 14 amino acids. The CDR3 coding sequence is TGCAGTGCTAGGAACGTCCATAGCAATCAGCCCCAGCATTTT. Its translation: CSARNVHSNQPQHF.

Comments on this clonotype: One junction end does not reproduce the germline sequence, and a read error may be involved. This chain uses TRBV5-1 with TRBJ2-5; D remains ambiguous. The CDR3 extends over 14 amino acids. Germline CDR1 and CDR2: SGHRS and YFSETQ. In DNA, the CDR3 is TGCGCCAGCAGCCCGTGGGGAAACCAAGAGACCCAGGACTTC. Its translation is CASSPWGNQETQDF.

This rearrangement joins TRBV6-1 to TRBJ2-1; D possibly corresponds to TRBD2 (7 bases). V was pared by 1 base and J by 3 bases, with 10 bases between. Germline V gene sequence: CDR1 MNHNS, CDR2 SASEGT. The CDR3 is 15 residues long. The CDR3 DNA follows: TGTGCCAGCAGTGAAGGGGGGGGGCACTACAATGAGCAGTTCTTC. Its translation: CASSEGGGHYNEQFF.

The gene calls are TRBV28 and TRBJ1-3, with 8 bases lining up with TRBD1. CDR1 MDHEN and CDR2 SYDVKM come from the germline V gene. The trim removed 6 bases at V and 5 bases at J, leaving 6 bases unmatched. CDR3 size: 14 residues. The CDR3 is CASRLQGGRNTIYF. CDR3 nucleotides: TGTGCCAGCAGGCTACAGGGGGGAAGAAACACCATATATTTT.

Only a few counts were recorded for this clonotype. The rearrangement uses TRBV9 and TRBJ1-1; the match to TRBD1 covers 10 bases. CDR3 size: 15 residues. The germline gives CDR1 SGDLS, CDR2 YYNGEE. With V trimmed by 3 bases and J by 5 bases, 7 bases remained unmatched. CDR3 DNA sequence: TGTGCCAGCAGCGCACCGGGACAGGGGAGGACTGAAGCTTTCTTT. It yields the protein CASSAPGQGRTEAFF.

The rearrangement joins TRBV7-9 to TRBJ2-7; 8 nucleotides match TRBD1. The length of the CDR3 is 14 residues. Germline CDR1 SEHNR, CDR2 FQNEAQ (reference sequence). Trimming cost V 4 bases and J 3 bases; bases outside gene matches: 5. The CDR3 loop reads CASSSAGGYYEQYF. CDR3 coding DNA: TGTGCCAGCAGCTCAGCAGGGGGCTACTACGAGCAGTACTTC.

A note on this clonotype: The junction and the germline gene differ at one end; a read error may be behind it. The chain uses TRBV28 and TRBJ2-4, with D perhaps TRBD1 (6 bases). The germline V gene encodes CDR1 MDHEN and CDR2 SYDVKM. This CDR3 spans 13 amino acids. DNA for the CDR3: TGTGCCAGCAGTTCCATTCGGCAGGGGAGTAGGAACTTC. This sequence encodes CASSSIRQGSRNF.

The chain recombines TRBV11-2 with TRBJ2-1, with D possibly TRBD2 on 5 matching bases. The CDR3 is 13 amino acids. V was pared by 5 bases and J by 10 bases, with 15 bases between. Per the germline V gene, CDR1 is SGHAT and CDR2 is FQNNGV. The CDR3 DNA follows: TGTGCCAGCAGCAAGGGAGAGGTGGCGGAGCAGTTCTTC. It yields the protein CASSKGEVAEQFF.

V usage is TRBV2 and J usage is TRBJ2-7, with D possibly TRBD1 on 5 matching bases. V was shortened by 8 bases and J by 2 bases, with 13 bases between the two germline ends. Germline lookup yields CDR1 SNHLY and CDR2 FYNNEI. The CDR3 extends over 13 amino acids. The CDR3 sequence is CASGPQVPYEQYF. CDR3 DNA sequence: TGTGCCAGCGGCCCACAGGTTCCCTACGAGCAGTACTTC.

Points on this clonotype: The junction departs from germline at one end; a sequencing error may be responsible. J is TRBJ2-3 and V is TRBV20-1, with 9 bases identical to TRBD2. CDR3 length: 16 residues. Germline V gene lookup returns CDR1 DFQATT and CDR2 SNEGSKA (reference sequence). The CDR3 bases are TGCAGTGCTCACGACAGACTAGCGGTAGACACAGATATGCAGTATTTT. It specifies CSAHDRLAVDTDMQYF.

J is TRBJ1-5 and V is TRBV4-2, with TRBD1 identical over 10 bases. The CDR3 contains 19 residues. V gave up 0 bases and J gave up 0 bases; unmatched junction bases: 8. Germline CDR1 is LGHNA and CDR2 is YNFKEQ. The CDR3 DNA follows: TGTGCCAGCAGCCAAGAACGGACAGGGGGTGCCTATAGCAATCAGCCCCAGCATTTT. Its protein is CASSQERTGGAYSNQPQHF.

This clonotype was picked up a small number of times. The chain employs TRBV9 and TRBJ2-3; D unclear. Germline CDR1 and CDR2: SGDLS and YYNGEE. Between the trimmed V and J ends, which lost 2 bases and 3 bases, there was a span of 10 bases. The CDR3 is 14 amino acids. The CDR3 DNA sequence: TGTGCCAGCAGCGTTTTGACTGGGACAGATACGCAGTATTTT. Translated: CASSVLTGTDTQYF. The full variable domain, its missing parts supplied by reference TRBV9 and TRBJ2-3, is DSGVTQTPKHLITATGQRVTLRCSPRSGDLSVYWYQQSLDQGLQFLIQYYNGEERAKGNILERFSAQQFPDLHSELNLSSLELGDSALYFCASSVLTGTDTQYFGPGTRLTVL.

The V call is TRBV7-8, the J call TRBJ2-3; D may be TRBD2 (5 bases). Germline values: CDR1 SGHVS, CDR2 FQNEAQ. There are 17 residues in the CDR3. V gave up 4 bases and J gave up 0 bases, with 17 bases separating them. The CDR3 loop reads CASSSSILVSSTDTQYF. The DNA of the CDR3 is TGTGCCAGCAGCTCTAGTATACTAGTTAGTAGCACAGATACGCAGTATTTT.